The T cell receptor (beta chain) under discussion was sequenced for a study of T cell repertoires in aging, cancer and after chemotherapy. As for the study in general: Healthy donor repertoires were recorded over several months to years and showed clear clonal overlap.

Whole-study results and caveats: Across the chemotherapy interval, each cancer cohort showed higher median generation probability, suggesting thymic rebound. Healthy donors lost TCR diversity with age mainly through richness, cancer patients through richness and evenness. Immunological memory after chemotherapy cannot be judged from the repertoire data.

Peripheral blood genomic DNA, not sorted cells or RNA, was the template. The germline V gene has CDR1 GTSNPN and CDR2 SVGIG (reference sequence). The ends were cut back, 2 bases at V and 8 bases at J, with 9 bases in the middle. This CDR3 is built from 12 residues. Rearranged V-D-J TRB sequences were amplified with a mixed TRB-A/B primer pool. Using its own MiXCR run on the multiplex PCR reads, TCRdb lists one record per CDR3 protein. The sample yields about 13,000 distinct CDR3 sequences, 26% seen once. This clonotype came up a few times. What it binds is not known. Sequencing was carried out using blood. The chain uses TRBV30 and TRBJ1-4; the D is unclear. The clonotype comes from a human donor in good health. The CDR3 region has the DNA TGTGCCTGGAGTTTTTACAACGAAAAACTGTTTTTT. It is translated as CAWSFYNEKLFF.